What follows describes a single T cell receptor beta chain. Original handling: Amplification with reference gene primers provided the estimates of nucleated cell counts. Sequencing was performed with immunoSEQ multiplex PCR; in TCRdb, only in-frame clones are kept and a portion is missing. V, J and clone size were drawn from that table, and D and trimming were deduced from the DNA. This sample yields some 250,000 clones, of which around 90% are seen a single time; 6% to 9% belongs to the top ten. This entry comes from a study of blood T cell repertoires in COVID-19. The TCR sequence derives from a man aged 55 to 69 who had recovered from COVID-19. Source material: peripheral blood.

CDR3 amino acids: CASSYTSTDTQYF. In nucleotides, the CDR3 is TGCGCCAGCAGTTATACTAGCACAGATACGCAGTATTTT. V gene TRBV10-2 combines with J gene TRBJ2-3; no definite D call. The CDR3 has 13 residues. V lost 5 bases and J 0 bases, leaving 6 bases between the germline ends. The germline CDR1 and CDR2 sequences are WSHSY and SAAADI.